Included here is one T cell receptor (beta chain) sequence, with context. The record originates from a study of blood T cell repertoires in COVID-19. About the research overall: Nucleic acid was either cDNA or gDNA, and it came from T cells, B-cell-depleted T cells, or PBMCs.

Residents of 20 to 25 US areas, aged about 18 to 89 years, made up the participants. Cohorts were determined from participant-reported clinical history. Each recovered donor of Cohort 3 presented with two negative PCRs, clearance, or symptom resolution. Repertoires were generated with immunoSEQ multiplex PCR, while TCRdb's copy carries only in-frame clones and drops some. The sample has approximately 230,000 clones, over 75% seen once. The V end lost 1 base, the J end lost 1 base, and 10 bases lay between the germline ends. This CDR3 comprises 15 residues. CDR1 is LGHNT, CDR2 FRNRAP, per germline. This receptor was identified in a man aged 35 to 55 who had recovered from COVID-19. The sample was PBMCs or T cells enriched from blood (not recorded which). The V gene is TRBV12-5, the J gene TRBJ1-1; D is ambiguous. The chain's CDR3 is CASGLGPDKNTEAFF. The CDR3 DNA follows: TGTGCTAGTGGTTTGGGTCCTGACAAGAACACTGAAGCTTTCTTT.